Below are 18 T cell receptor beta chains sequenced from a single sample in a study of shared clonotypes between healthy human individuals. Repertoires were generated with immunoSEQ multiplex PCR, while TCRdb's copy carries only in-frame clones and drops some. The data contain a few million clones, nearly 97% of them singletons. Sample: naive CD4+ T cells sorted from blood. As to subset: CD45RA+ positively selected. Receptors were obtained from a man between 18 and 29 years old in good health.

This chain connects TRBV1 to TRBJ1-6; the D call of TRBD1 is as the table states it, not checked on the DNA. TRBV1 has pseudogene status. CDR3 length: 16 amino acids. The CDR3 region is CTSSQALGQGSPPLHF. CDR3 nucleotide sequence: TGCACCAGCAGCCAAGCCCTGGGACAGGGTTCTCCACCCCTCCACTTT.

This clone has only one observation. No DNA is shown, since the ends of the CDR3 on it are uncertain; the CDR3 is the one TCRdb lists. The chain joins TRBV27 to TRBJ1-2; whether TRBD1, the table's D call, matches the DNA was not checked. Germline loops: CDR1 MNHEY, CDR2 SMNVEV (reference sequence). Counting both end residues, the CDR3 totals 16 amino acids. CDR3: CASSSSTGVHYYGYTF.

The chain's CDR3 is CSVKAFTEAFF. In nucleotides, the CDR3 is TGCAGCGTCAAGGCTTTTACTGAAGCTTTCTTT. This chain links TRBV29-1 with TRBJ1-1; D is unresolved. Germline CDR1 reads SQVTM; CDR2 reads ANQGSEA. The CDR3 contains 11 residues. With 6 bases removed from V and 5 bases from J, the gap between germline ends came to 10 bases.

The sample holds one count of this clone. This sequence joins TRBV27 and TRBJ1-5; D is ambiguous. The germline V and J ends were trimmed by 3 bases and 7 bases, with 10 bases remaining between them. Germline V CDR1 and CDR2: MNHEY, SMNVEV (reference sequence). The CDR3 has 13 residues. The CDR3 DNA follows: TGTGCCAGCAGTTTTAAGGGAGGACAGCCCCAGCATTTT. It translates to CASSFKGGQPQHF.

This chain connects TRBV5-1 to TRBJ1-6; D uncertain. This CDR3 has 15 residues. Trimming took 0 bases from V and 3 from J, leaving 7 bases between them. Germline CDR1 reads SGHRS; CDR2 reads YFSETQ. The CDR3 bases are TGCGCCAGCAGCTTGGCGAACAGCTATAATTCACCCCTCCACTTT. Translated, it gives CASSLANSYNSPLHF.

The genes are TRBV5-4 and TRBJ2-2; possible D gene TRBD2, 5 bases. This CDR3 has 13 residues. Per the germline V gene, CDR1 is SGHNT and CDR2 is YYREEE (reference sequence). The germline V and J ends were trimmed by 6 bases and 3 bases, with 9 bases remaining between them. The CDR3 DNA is TGTGCCAGCACCGGACTCGACACCGGGGAGCTGTTTTTT. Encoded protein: CASTGLDTGELFF. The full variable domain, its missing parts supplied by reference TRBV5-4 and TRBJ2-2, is ETGVTQSPTHLIKTRGQQVTLRCSSQSGHNTVSWYQQALGQGPQFIFQYYREEENGRGNFPPRFSGLQFPNYSSELNVNALELDDSALYLCASTGLDTGELFFGEGSRLTVL.

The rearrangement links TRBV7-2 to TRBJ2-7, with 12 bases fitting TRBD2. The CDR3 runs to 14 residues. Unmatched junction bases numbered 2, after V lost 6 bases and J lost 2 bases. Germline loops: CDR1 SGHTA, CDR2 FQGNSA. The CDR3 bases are TGTGCCAGCAGTAGACTAGCGGGAGCCTACGAGCAGTACTTC. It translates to CASSRLAGAYEQYF.

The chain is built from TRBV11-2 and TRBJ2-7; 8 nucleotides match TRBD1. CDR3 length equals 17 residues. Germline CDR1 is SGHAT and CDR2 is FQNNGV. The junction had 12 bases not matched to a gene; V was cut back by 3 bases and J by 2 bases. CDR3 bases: TGTGCCAGCAGCTTGGACCCCGGACAGGGACGGACCTACGAGCAGTACTTC. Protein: CASSLDPGQGRTYEQYF.

The CDR3 protein is CASGTRRPGGGDTQYF. The CDR3 DNA reads as TGTGCCAGCGGCACAAGGAGGCCCGGCGGGGGGGATACGCAGTATTTT. This chain links TRBV9 with TRBJ2-3; TRBD2 agrees at 8 bases. V lost 7 bases and J lost 6; bases outside the gene matches: 16. The germline V gene has CDR1 SGDLS and CDR2 YYNGEE. The CDR3 consists of 16 residues.

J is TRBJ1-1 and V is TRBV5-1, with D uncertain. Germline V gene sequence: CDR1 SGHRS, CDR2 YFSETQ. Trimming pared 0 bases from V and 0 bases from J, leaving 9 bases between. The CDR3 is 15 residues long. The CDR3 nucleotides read TGCGCCAGCAGCTTGGTGGGAAGCATGAACACTGAAGCTTTCTTT. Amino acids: CASSLVGSMNTEAFF.

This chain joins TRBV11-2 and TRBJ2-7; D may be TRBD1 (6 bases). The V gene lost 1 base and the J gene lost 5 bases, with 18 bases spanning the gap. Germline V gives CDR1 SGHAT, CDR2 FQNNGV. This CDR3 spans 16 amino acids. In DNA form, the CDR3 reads TGTGCCAGCAGCTTAGGCATAGGCAGGGGTGACGACGAGCAGTACTTC. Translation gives CASSLGIGRGDDEQYF.

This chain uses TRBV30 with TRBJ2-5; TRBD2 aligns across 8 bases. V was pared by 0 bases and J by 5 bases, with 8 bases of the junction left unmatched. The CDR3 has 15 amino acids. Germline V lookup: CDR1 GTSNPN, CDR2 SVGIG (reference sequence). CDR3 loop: CAWSVGTSGGETQYF. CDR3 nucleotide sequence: TGTGCCTGGAGTGTAGGGACTAGTGGGGGGGAGACCCAGTACTTC. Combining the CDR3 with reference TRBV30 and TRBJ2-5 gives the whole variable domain SQTIHQWPATLVQPVGSPLSLECTVEGTSNPNLYWYRQAAGRGLQLLFYSVGIGQISSEVPQNLSASRPQDRQFILSSKKLLLSDSGFYLCAWSVGTSGGETQYFGPGTRLLVL.

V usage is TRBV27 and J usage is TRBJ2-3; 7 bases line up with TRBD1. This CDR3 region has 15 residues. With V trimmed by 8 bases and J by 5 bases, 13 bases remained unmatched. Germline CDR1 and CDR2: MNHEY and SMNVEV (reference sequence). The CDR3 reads CASSNPEGAIDTQYF. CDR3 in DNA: TGTGCCAGCTCTAATCCTGAGGGGGCAATAGATACGCAGTATTTT.

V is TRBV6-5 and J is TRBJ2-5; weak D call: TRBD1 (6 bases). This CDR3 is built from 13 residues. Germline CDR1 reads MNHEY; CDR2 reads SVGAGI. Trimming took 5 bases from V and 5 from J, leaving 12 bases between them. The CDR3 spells CASSTGPGETQYF. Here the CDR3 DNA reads TGTGCCAGCAGTACAGGGCCGGGGGAGACCCAGTACTTC.

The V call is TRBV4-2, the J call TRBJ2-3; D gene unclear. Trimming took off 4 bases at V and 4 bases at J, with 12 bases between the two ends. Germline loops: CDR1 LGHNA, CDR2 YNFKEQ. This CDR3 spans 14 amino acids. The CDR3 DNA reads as TGTGCCAGCAGCCCTCTTGTGGACCCAGATACGCAGTATTTT. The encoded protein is CASSPLVDPDTQYF.

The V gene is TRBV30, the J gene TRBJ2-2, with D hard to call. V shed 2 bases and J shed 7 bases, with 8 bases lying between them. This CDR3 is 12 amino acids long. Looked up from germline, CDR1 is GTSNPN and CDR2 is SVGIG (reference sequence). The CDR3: CAWSPTGGELFF. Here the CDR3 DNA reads TGTGCCTGGAGTCCCACGGGCGGGGAGCTGTTTTTT.

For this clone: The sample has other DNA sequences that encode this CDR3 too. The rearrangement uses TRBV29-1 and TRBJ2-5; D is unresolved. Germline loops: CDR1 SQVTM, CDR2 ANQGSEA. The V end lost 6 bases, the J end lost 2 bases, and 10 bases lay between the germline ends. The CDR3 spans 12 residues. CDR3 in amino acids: CSVAGLQETQYF. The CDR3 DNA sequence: TGCAGCGTGGCCGGCCTACAAGAGACCCAGTACTTC.

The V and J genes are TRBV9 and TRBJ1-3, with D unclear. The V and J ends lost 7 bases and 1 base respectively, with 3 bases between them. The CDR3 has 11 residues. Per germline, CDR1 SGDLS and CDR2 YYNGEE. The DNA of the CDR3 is TGTGCCAGCGGTTCTGGAAACACCATATATTTT. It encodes CASGSGNTIYF.